The rows below give T cell receptor beta chains drawn from one sample of a study of neurological immune-mediated disorders. A single record per CDR3 protein comes from TCRdb applying MiXCR to the 5' RACE reads. The sample holds about 76,000 distinct CDR3 sequences; approximately 17% are singletons and the top ten take approximately 15%. Input material: PBMCs. These receptors were taken from a middle-aged woman in good health. Both conserved end residues are part of each CDR3. Each record gives: D gene, J gene, clone size, V gene, CDR3 DNA, CDR3 protein. D genes are given only for firm matches. Clone size is stated in some rows and not others, as once, few, many or a class when expanded.

D gene: TRBD2; J gene: TRBJ2-5; clone size: many; V gene: TRBV4-1; CDR3 DNA: TGCGCCAGCAGCCCCCGGGGAGTAGCGGGTAAACAAGAGACCCAGTACTTC; CDR3 protein: CASSPRGVAGKQETQYF
D gene: NA; J gene: TRBJ1-1; clone size: NA; V gene: TRBV6-5; CDR3 DNA: TGTGCCAGCAGGCCCCTAACAACCGGCGGGGCTGAAGCTTTCTTT; CDR3 protein: CASRPLTTGGAEAFF
D gene: TRBD1; J gene: TRBJ1-3; clone size: many; V gene: TRBV11-2; CDR3 DNA: TGTGCCAGCAGCTCGGACAGGGGACACACCATATATTTT; CDR3 protein: CASSSDRGHTIYF
D gene: TRBD1; J gene: TRBJ2-7; clone size: few; V gene: TRBV12-3/TRBV12-4; CDR3 DNA: TGTGCCAGCAGTTTAGGTCAGGGGGCGGACGAGCAGTACTTC; CDR3 protein: CASSLGQGADEQYF
D gene: TRBD2; J gene: TRBJ2-3; clone size: many; V gene: TRBV28; CDR3 DNA: TGTGCCAGCAGTTGGGTGGGACTAGCGGGGGACACAGATACGCAGTATTTT; CDR3 protein: CASSWVGLAGDTDTQYF
D gene: TRBD2; J gene: TRBJ2-7; clone size: many; V gene: TRBV12-3/TRBV12-4; CDR3 DNA: TGTGCCAGCAGTCAAACTAGCGGGCTGGTCTACGAGCAGTACTTC; CDR3 protein: CASSQTSGLVYEQYF
D gene: NA; J gene: TRBJ1-6; clone size: many; V gene: TRBV7-6; CDR3 DNA: TGTGCCAGCAGCGCTCAGAGTGGGGGGGTCCATTCACCCCTCCACTTT; CDR3 protein: CASSAQSGGVHSPLHF
D gene: TRBD1; J gene: TRBJ2-3; clone size: many; V gene: TRBV20-1; CDR3 DNA: TGCAGTGCCGAAACCGGACAGGGGGCCACAGATACGCAGTATTTT; CDR3 protein: CSAETGQGATDTQYF
D gene: TRBD2; J gene: TRBJ2-5; clone size: many; V gene: TRBV5-6; CDR3 DNA: TGTGCCAGCAGTGTACTGGGGGGGAAAGGCGAGACCCAGTACTTC; CDR3 protein: CASSVLGGKGETQYF
D gene: NA; J gene: TRBJ1-2; clone size: NA; V gene: TRBV28; CDR3 DNA: TGTGCCAGCAGTGCGGGACCGGTCTATGGCTACACCTTC; CDR3 protein: CASSAGPVYGYTF
D gene: NA; J gene: TRBJ1-2; clone size: once; V gene: TRBV5-1; CDR3 DNA: TGCGCCAGCAGCCTTCAGGGAGCCGTGGATGGCTACACCTTC; CDR3 protein: CASSLQGAVDGYTF
D gene: NA; J gene: TRBJ1-2; clone size: many; V gene: TRBV7-2; CDR3 DNA: TGTGCCAGCAGCTTAGTAGGATCGGCGGGGCAGACTAACTATGGCTACACCTTC; CDR3 protein: CASSLVGSAGQTNYGYTF
D gene: NA; J gene: TRBJ2-5; clone size: many; V gene: TRBV7-2; CDR3 DNA: TGTGCCAGCAGCTTAGGCGGGGCCTACCAAGAGACCCAGTACTTC; CDR3 protein: CASSLGGAYQETQYF
D gene: NA; J gene: TRBJ2-7; clone size: many; V gene: TRBV14; CDR3 DNA: TGTGCCAGCAGCCAAGTAGGCAGTCCCTACGAGCAGTACTTC; CDR3 protein: CASSQVGSPYEQYF
D gene: NA; J gene: TRBJ2-7; clone size: many; V gene: TRBV5-6; CDR3 DNA: TGTGCCAGCAGCTTAGATTTGGACTCTTACGAGCAGTACTTC; CDR3 protein: CASSLDLDSYEQYF
D gene: TRBD2; J gene: TRBJ2-3; clone size: NA; V gene: TRBV12-3/TRBV12-4; CDR3 DNA: TGTGCCACCGGGACTAGGAGCACAGATACGCAGTATTTT; CDR3 protein: CATGTRSTDTQYF
D gene: NA; J gene: TRBJ1-2; clone size: many; V gene: TRBV27; CDR3 DNA: TGTGCCAGCAGTTTAAGCCGGTCCTCTGGCTACACCTTC; CDR3 protein: CASSLSRSSGYTF
D gene: TRBD2; J gene: TRBJ2-6; clone size: many; V gene: TRBV29-1; CDR3 DNA: TGCAGCGTCTCCGGACTAGCGGGGGGTATCTGGGCCAACGTCCTGACTTTC; CDR3 protein: CSVSGLAGGIWANVLTF
D gene: NA; J gene: TRBJ2-4; clone size: NA; V gene: TRBV6-5; CDR3 DNA: TGTTCCAGCAGTCCCCGGGGGCAGGCCCAAAACATTCAGTACTTC; CDR3 protein: CSSSPRGQAQNIQYF
D gene: TRBD1; J gene: TRBJ2-1; clone size: many; V gene: TRBV5-1; CDR3 DNA: TGCGCCAGCAGCCGTACCGGGACAGGGGTTTTCAGTGAGCAGTTCTTC; CDR3 protein: CASSRTGTGVFSEQFF
D gene: TRBD2; J gene: TRBJ2-5; clone size: many; V gene: TRBV20-1; CDR3 DNA: TGCAGTGCTAGGCTAGCGGGGGGCTGGGAGACCCAGTACTTC; CDR3 protein: CSARLAGGWETQYF
D gene: TRBD1; J gene: TRBJ2-5; clone size: many; V gene: TRBV9; CDR3 DNA: TGTGCCAGCAGCACGACAGGGGGCACTGAGACCCAGTACTTC; CDR3 protein: CASSTTGGTETQYF
D gene: TRBD1; J gene: TRBJ1-2; clone size: many; V gene: TRBV12-3/TRBV12-4; CDR3 DNA: TGTGCCAGCAGCCGGGACAGGGAGAATGGCTACACCTTC; CDR3 protein: CASSRDRENGYTF
D gene: NA; J gene: TRBJ1-4; clone size: NA; V gene: TRBV30; CDR3 DNA: TGTGCCTGGAAATTTGGGGATTGGAATGAAAAACTGTTTTTT; CDR3 protein: CAWKFGDWNEKLFF
D gene: NA; J gene: TRBJ2-1; clone size: many; V gene: TRBV5-1; CDR3 DNA: TGCGCCAGCAGTTTGGCACCCGGATACAATGAGCAGTTCTTC; CDR3 protein: CASSLAPGYNEQFF
D gene: NA; J gene: TRBJ1-4; clone size: many; V gene: TRBV2; CDR3 DNA: TGTGCCAGCAGTACCCCCAGAGTAGCTAATGAAAAACTGTTTTTT; CDR3 protein: CASSTPRVANEKLFF
D gene: TRBD2; J gene: TRBJ2-2; clone size: few; V gene: TRBV6-5; CDR3 DNA: TGTGCCAGCAGTTACTCGGGACTAGCGGAGAACACCGGGGAGCTGTTTTTT; CDR3 protein: CASSYSGLAENTGELFF
D gene: NA; J gene: TRBJ1-4; clone size: few; V gene: TRBV15; CDR3 DNA: TGTGCCACCAGCAGGGGAACAGGGAATGAAAAACTGTTTTTT; CDR3 protein: CATSRGTGNEKLFF
D gene: NA; J gene: TRBJ2-7; clone size: NA; V gene: TRBV28; CDR3 DNA: TGTGCCGCCTCACCGGCGGAGCAGTATTCCTACGAGCAGTACTTC; CDR3 protein: CAASPAEQYSYEQYF
D gene: TRBD2; J gene: TRBJ2-5; clone size: many; V gene: TRBV20-1; CDR3 DNA: TGCAGTGCCCTACCTCGAAGCGGGGAAGGTCAAGGGACCCAGTACTTC; CDR3 protein: CSALPRSGEGQGTQYF
D gene: TRBD1; J gene: TRBJ1-4; clone size: many; V gene: TRBV15; CDR3 DNA: TGTGCCACCAGCCCCCGACGACAGGGGGCTAATGAAAAACTGTTTTTT; CDR3 protein: CATSPRRQGANEKLFF
D gene: NA; J gene: TRBJ2-5; clone size: many; V gene: TRBV2; CDR3 DNA: TGTGCCAGCAGTGCCACAGGCTTCCAAGAGACCCAGTACTTC; CDR3 protein: CASSATGFQETQYF
D gene: TRBD2; J gene: TRBJ2-1; clone size: many; V gene: TRBV18; CDR3 DNA: TGTGCCAGCTCGCCGGGGAGGGGAAGTTACAATGAGCAGTTCTTC; CDR3 protein: CASSPGRGSYNEQFF
D gene: NA; J gene: TRBJ2-2; clone size: NA; V gene: TRBV5-1; CDR3 DNA: TGCGCCAGCAATCTGGGGGCGAACACCGGGGAGCTGTTTTTT; CDR3 protein: CASNLGANTGELFF
D gene: NA; J gene: TRBJ2-3; clone size: many; V gene: TRBV10-3; CDR3 DNA: TGTGCCATCAGTGAGGCGGGCGGCTCCTCGAGTACGCAGTATTTT; CDR3 protein: CAISEAGGSSSTQYF
D gene: TRBD1; J gene: TRBJ1-1; clone size: many; V gene: TRBV4-3; CDR3 DNA: TGCGCCAGCAGCCAGACCGTGGGACAGCCGCTGGGGTCGGGCACTGAAGCTTTCTTT; CDR3 protein: CASSQTVGQPLGSGTEAFF
D gene: NA; J gene: TRBJ1-5; clone size: many; V gene: TRBV15; CDR3 DNA: TGTAGCAATCAGCCCCAGCATTTT; CDR3 protein: CSNQPQHF
D gene: TRBD2; J gene: TRBJ2-5; clone size: many; V gene: TRBV7-2; CDR3 DNA: TGTGCCAGCAGCTTGAACGGGGGGGGCGAGGAGACCCAGTACTTC; CDR3 protein: CASSLNGGGEETQYF
D gene: NA; J gene: TRBJ2-2; clone size: NA; V gene: TRBV2; CDR3 DNA: TGTGCCAGCAGTGAATGGGTAGCGGAGGTCGACACCGGGGAGCTGTTTTTT; CDR3 protein: CASSEWVAEVDTGELFF
D gene: NA; J gene: TRBJ1-4; clone size: NA; V gene: TRBV12-3/TRBV12-4; CDR3 DNA: TGTGCCAGCAGTGCCTCTTGGGGAGCGGTGGAAAAACAGTTTTTT; CDR3 protein: CASSASWGAVEKQFF
D gene: NA; J gene: TRBJ2-5; clone size: many; V gene: TRBV5-1; CDR3 DNA: TGCGCCAGCAGCTTGAGTGTAACGGAGACCCAGTACTTC; CDR3 protein: CASSLSVTETQYF
D gene: TRBD1; J gene: TRBJ1-1; clone size: few; V gene: TRBV7-9; CDR3 DNA: TGTGCCAGCTCCGCCAGAGGACAGGGCTACACTGAAGCTTTCTTT; CDR3 protein: CASSARGQGYTEAFF
D gene: NA; J gene: TRBJ2-1; clone size: few; V gene: TRBV28; CDR3 DNA: TGTGCCAGTATAGTGGGGGCAGGGAGGATCGATGAGCAGTTCTTC; CDR3 protein: CASIVGAGRIDEQFF
D gene: TRBD2; J gene: TRBJ2-5; clone size: many; V gene: TRBV5-1; CDR3 DNA: TGCGCCAGCAGCCCACGGACTAGCGGGGGGCAAGAGACCCAGTACTTC; CDR3 protein: CASSPRTSGGQETQYF
D gene: NA; J gene: TRBJ1-3; clone size: many; V gene: TRBV7-9; CDR3 DNA: TGTGCCAGCAGCTTTTTCCTGATTGGGTCGGGAAACACCATATATTTT; CDR3 protein: CASSFFLIGSGNTIYF
D gene: TRBD1; J gene: TRBJ2-6; clone size: many; V gene: TRBV4-3; CDR3 DNA: TGCGCCAGCAGCCGAAAAAGACAGGGTCCCTCCTCTGGGGCCAACGTCCTGACTTTC; CDR3 protein: CASSRKRQGPSSGANVLTF
D gene: NA; J gene: TRBJ2-7; clone size: many; V gene: TRBV7-2; CDR3 DNA: TGTGCCAGCAGCTTAGGTACTCCAGGCGAGCAGTACTTC; CDR3 protein: CASSLGTPGEQYF